This TCR beta chain was retrieved from a study of blood T cell repertoires in COVID-19 (dated by TCRdb to the early 2020s). Broadly, across the study: The collaborator samples originated in the United States, Italy and Spain and spanned the acute and convalescent phases of COVID-19. The material from the prospective study consisted of cDNA or gDNA derived from T cells, B-cell-depleted T cells, or PBMCs. Subjects who had been exposed to COVID-19, were actively infected with it, or had recovered from it provided the deeply sampled blood TCRbeta repertoires that made up the dataset. The repertoires were made available in a free public database intended to serve as a resource for research on the immune response to SARS-CoV-2. Samples came from the ongoing ImmuneRACE study (first 160 participants) plus 1,254 subjects from 6 global collaborators. The sample metadata nearly always contained a de-identified subject ID, COVID-19 status, age in years and sex. Where HLA class I and class II types were available, the types were taken from metadata supplied by the sample provider, not from assay-based typing. Broader findings and caveats from the paper: The amount of clinical and demographic metadata varied by source and participant and was provided uncurated.

This clone was picked up a small number of times. The clone's antigen remains unknown. Base qualities are not provided; no much larger clone lies one nucleotide away. Collaborating institutions collected whole blood in K2EDTA tubes following their own protocols. For TCRbeta analysis, collaborator samples were shipped as frozen whole blood, as isolated PBMCs, or as DNA extracted from either sample type. TCRbeta CDR3 regions were amplified from genomic DNA using the immunoSEQ Assay, a bias-controlled multiplex PCR. For the original study's pipeline: The number of nucleated cells in each sample was estimated from the amplification of reference gene primers within the assay. Sequence reads were collapsed and filtered to measure the absolute abundance of every unique TCRbeta CDR3 rearrangement. For each sample, productive Simpson clonality was calculated by taking the square root of Simpson's diversity index across productive rearrangements. In its TCRdb copy, this immuneACCESS table keeps in-frame sequences only and misses some clones. Where compared with another copy, unresolved V genes explain less than half of these, and the others have no known cause. That table gives V, J and clone size, and the DNA gave D and trimming. The sample table lists 200,000 or so clones, 65% to 85% of them with a count of one. Of the sample, around a sixth is held by the ten largest clones.

The junction shows trimming of 1 base on V and 5 bases on J, plus 20 bases between the germline ends. The germline V gene sets CDR1 to MGHDK and CDR2 to SYGVNS. Spanning cysteine to phenylalanine, the CDR3 consists of 18 amino acids. Of the read, only the CDR3 DNA is kept; its 54 bases are in frame from base 1. The sequenced material came from peripheral blood. The TCR originated in a man aged 55 to 70 with active or convalescent COVID-19. The sequence joins TRBV25-1 to TRBJ2-2; the D gene is perhaps TRBD1, on 6 matching bases. CDR3 region: CASSESRTVEPFTGELFF. The DNA sequence is given as TGTGCCAGCAGTGAATCTCGGACAGTGGAACCTTTTACCGGGGAGCTGTTTTTT.